This T cell receptor beta chain was found in a study of blood T cell repertoires in COVID-19. Measured with immunoSEQ multiplex PCR; TCRdb has only the in-frame clones, and not every one. The table records 65,000 to 75,000 clones, roughly nine tenths of them present only once. The clonotype was recovered from a man aged 45-65 years with active COVID-19. Sample: peripheral blood.

The CDR3 protein is CASSVVGSGTFQFF. CDR3 nucleotides: TGTGCCAGCAGCGTGGTGGGTAGCGGGACTTTTCAGTTCTTC. The rearrangement links TRBV5-6 to TRBJ2-1; TRBD2 matches at 8 bases. CDR1 and CDR2 (germline): SGHDT, YYEEEE. V gave up 4 bases and J gave up 13 bases; unmatched junction bases: 13. The CDR3 runs to 14 residues.